This TCR beta chain originates from a study of graft-versus-host responses after intestinal transplantation. Here immunoSEQ multiplex PCR was the method, and the copy in TCRdb shows in-frame clones only, minus some. The table includes tens of thousands of clones, roughly 91% detected once. With 6 bases clipped from V and 7 bases from J, the junction kept 4 bases outside the gene matches. The CDR3 is made up of 14 amino acids. CDR1 and CDR2 (germline): ENHRY, SYGVKD. Worth noting for this clone: As yet, its antigen is unknown.

Study outcomes and limitations: Circulating GvH clone levels at their peak were associated with HvG declines (early post-transplant). Where graft-donor T cell macrochimerism was present, patients had high graft-versus-host to host-versus-graft clonal ratios in allografts. GvH clones surfaced in recipient marrow, some emerging earlier in ileum or blood.

V and J are TRBV10-3 and TRBJ2-7; TRBD2 aligns across 15 bases. The sequences come from unstimulated CD8+ T cells sorted from spleen or lymph node cells, collected before intestinal transplant. This clonotype was sampled from a human donor who received an intestinal transplant. Here the CDR3 DNA reads TGTGCCATCAGGGGACTAGCGGGGGGTGAGGAGCAGTACTTC. Protein product: CAIRGLAGGEEQYF.